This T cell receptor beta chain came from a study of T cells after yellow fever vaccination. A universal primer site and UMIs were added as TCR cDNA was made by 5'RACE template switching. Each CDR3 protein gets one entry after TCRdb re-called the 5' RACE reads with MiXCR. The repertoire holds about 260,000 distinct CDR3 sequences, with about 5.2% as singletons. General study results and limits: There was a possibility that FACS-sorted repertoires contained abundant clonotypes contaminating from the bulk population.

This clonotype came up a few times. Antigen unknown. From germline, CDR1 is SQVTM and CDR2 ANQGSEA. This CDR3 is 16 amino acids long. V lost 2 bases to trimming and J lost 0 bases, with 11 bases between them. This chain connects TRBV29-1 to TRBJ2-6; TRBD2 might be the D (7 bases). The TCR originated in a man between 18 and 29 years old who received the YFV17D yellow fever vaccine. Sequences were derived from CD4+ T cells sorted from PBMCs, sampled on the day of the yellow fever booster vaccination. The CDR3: CSVETGGLSGANVLTF. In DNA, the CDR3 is TGCAGCGTTGAAACGGGGGGCCTCTCTGGGGCCAACGTCCTGACTTTC.